The T cell receptor (beta chain) described here comes from a study of Graves' ophthalmopathy and Graves' hyperthyroidism. Study as a whole: The study drew peripheral blood at initial diagnosis, before any treatment. Findings and limits, study-wide: For separating ophthalmopathy from stable hyperthyroidism, a 13-signature model gave 87.88% sensitivity and about 82% specificity.

The germline V and J ends were trimmed by 3 bases and 11 bases, with 17 bases remaining between them. The CDR3 is 13 amino acids. The V gene's germline CDR1 is SGHRS and CDR2 YFSETQ. At least ten counts were recorded for this clonotype. Antigen specificity is unknown. Diagnosis used clinical symptoms, serum thyroxine, TRAb, thyroid ultrasound and orbital computed tomography. RNA transcripts yielded amplified TCR beta CDR3 regions. First-round RT-PCR used HTBI primers; second-round multiplex PCR followed. TCRdb re-called the multiplex PCR reads with MiXCR, one entry per CDR3 protein. The sample gives around 400,000 distinct CDR3 sequences, 20% to 25% of which show up once; 2.5% to 3.5% is in the top ten.

This clonotype originated in a woman between 18 and 29 years old with stable Graves' hyperthyroidism. The rearrangement uses TRBV5-1 and TRBJ1-1, with D possibly matching TRBD1 (6 bases). The sequencing sample was made of peripheral blood. The DNA of the CDR3 is TGCGCCAGCAGCTCCGACCGTCAGGGGCCGGCTTTCTTT. This gives the protein CASSSDRQGPAFF.